The 5 T cell receptor beta chains given below trace back to one sample, sequenced in a study of T cells in localized non-small cell lung cancer. The data were produced by immunoSEQ multiplex PCR, yet TCRdb's version contains in-frame clones alone and is incomplete. This sample has about 48,000 clones; 70% to 85% occur once, and the top ten carry about a sixth. The input for sequencing was peripheral blood, taken before any cancer treatment. Source of these receptors: a man between 40 and 69 years old with stage I squamous cell lung carcinoma.

The CDR3 DNA follows: TGTGCCAGCAGCTCGACCTGGAACACTGAAGCTTTCTTT. Its translation: CASSSTWNTEAFF. This chain uses TRBV5-5 with TRBJ1-1; D unresolved. Germline values: CDR1 SGHKS, CDR2 YYEKEE (reference sequence). The CDR3 loop spans 13 amino acids. V was cut by 3 bases and J by 1 base, with 7 bases left in between. Filled out from reference TRBV5-5 and TRBJ1-1, the complete variable domain reads DAGVTQSPTHLIKTRGQQVTLRCSPISGHKSVSWYQQVLGQGPQFIFQYYEKEERGRGNFPDRFSARQFPNYSSELNVNALLLGDSALYLCASSSTWNTEAFFGQGTRLTVV.

The chain uses TRBV2 and TRBJ2-2; D is uncertain. Trimming removed 6 bases at V and 0 bases at J, with 8 bases between. CDR1 is SNHLY, CDR2 FYNNEI, per germline. This CDR3 has 14 amino acids. The CDR3 coding sequence is TGTGCCAGCAGATCTGGGGCGAACACCGGGGAGCTGTTTTTT. As protein: CASRSGANTGELFF.

The chain recombines TRBV5-1 with TRBJ1-3; perhaps TRBD1 as D (5 bases). The V end was cut by 0 bases, the J end by 0 bases, with 10 bases between. This CDR3 spans 16 amino acids. Germline CDR1 SGHRS, CDR2 YFSETQ. The CDR3 loop reads CASSLEGTGSGNTIYF. The CDR3 DNA is TGCGCCAGCAGCTTGGAAGGGACGGGCTCTGGAAACACCATATATTTT.

This chain connects TRBV7-8 to TRBJ2-1; 8 positions match TRBD2. Germline CDR1 and CDR2: SGHVS and FQNEAQ. The CDR3 runs to 15 residues. Trimming removed 8 bases from V and 0 bases from J; junction bases left unmatched: 6. The CDR3 reads CASPREGSSYNEQFF. DNA for the CDR3: TGTGCCAGCCCCCGGGAGGGGAGCTCCTACAATGAGCAGTTCTTC.

The rearrangement uses TRBV5-1 and TRBJ2-7; D remains unclear. The CDR3 runs 13 residues. Trimming shortened V by 5 bases and J by 5 bases, and 14 bases separated the two germline ends. Germline assignment: CDR1 SGHRS and CDR2 YFSETQ. The chain's CDR3 is CASRQQPIHEQYF. DNA of the CDR3: TGCGCCAGCAGACAACAGCCCATACACGAGCAGTACTTC.